Here is one TCR beta chain with its context. TCRdb processed the 5' RACE reads anew with MiXCR; each CDR3 protein has one entry. The top ten clones hold about 18% of a sample with 6,000 to 6,500 distinct CDR3 sequences, 7.5% to 9.5% of them seen once. The sample is drawn from a study of spatial heterogeneity in lung cancer. V was clipped by 0 bases and J by 13 bases, with 22 bases between them. Per the germline V gene, CDR1 is MNHNS and CDR2 is SASEGT. This CDR3 is built from 17 residues. Described time point: sample taken at primary tumor resection. The gene calls are TRBV6-1 and TRBJ1-6; D remains unclear. This material consisted of normal lung tissue next to the tumor, taken at surgery. The source of this sequence is a female donor with early-stage non-small cell lung cancer. DNA of the CDR3: TGTGCCAGCAGTGAAGCATTGAGGGTAGACCGTCTTTCTCCCCTCCACTTT. Amino acid sequence: CASSEALRVDRLSPLHF.